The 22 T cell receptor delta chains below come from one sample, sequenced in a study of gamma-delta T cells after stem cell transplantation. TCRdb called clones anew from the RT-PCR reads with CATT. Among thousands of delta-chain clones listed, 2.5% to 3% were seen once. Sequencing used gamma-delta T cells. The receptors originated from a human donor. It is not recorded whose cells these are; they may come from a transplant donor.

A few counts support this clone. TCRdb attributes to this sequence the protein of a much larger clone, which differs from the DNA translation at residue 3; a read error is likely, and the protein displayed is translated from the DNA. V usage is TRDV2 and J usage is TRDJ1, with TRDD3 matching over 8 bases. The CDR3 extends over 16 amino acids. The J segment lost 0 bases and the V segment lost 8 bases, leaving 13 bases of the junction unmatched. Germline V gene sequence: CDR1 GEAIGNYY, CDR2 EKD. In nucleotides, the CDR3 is TGTGCCTATGATTTACTGGGGGCTCAGTACACCGATAAACTCATCTTT. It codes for CAYDLLGAQYTDKLIF.

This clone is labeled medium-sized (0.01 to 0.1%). The CDR3 nucleotides read TGTGCCTGTGACACCGCTGGAGTCTCCTGGGACACCCGACAGATGTTTTTC. Protein sequence: CACDTAGVSWDTRQMFF. The V call is TRDV2, the J call TRDJ3; D not resolved. V lost 0 bases, J lost 0 bases, and 8 bases lay in between. Per the germline V gene, CDR1 is GEAIGNYY and CDR2 is EKD. The CDR3 loop spans 17 amino acids.

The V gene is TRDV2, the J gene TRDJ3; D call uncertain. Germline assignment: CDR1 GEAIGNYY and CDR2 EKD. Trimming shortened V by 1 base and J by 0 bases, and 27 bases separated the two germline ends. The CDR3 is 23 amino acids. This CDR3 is CACDTAQTTVGPRGSWDTRQMFF. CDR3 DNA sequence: TGTGCCTGTGACACAGCTCAAACTACTGTGGGACCCCGTGGCTCCTGGGACACCCGACAGATGTTTTTC.

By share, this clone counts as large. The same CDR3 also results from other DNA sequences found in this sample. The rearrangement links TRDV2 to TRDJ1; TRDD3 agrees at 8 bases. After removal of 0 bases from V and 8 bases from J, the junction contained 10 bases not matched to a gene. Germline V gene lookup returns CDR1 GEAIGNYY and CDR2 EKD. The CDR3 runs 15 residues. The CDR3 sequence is CACDTVSSLGGKLIF. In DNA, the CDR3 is TGTGCCTGTGACACCGTATCCTCACTGGGGGGCAAACTCATCTTT.

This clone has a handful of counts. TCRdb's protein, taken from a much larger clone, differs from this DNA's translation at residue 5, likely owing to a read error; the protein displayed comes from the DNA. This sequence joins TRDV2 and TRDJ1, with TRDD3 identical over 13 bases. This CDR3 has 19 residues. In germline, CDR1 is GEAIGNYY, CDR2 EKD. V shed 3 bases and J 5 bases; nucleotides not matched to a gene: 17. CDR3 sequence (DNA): TGTGCCTGTGACCCTACTCGTACTGGGGGATACGCCGGTCCTGATAAACTCATCTTT. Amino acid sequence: CACDPTRTGGYAGPDKLIF.

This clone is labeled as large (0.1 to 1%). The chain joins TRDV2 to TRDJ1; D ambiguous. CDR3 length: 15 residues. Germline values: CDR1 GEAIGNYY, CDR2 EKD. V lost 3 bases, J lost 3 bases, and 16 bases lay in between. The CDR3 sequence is CACDPLGSLADKLIF. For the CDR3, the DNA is TGTGCCTGTGACCCCCTCGGGTCCCTGGCCGATAAACTCATCTTT.

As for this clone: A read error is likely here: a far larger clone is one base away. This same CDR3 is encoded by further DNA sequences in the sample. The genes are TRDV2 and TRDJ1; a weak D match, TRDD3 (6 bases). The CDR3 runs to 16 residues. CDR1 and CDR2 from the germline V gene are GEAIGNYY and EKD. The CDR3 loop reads CACDSLSTGNTDKLIF. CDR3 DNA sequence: TGTGCCTGTGACTCCCTAAGTACTGGGAACACTGATAAACTCATCTTT.

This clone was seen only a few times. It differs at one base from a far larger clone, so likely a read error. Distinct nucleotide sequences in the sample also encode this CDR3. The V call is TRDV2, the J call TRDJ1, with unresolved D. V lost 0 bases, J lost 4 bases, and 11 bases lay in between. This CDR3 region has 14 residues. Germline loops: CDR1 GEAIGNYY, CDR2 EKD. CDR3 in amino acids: CACDTLREDDKLIF. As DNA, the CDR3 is TGTGCCTGTGACACCCTAAGGGAAGACGATAAACTCATCTTT.

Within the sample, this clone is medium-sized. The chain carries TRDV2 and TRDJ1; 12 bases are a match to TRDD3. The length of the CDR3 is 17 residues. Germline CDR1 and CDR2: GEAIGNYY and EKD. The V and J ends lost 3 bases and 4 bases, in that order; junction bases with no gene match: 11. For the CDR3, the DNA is TGTGCCTGTGACCCCCTCTGGGGGATACGCGTTGGCGATAAACTCATCTTT. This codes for CACDPLWGIRVGDKLIF.

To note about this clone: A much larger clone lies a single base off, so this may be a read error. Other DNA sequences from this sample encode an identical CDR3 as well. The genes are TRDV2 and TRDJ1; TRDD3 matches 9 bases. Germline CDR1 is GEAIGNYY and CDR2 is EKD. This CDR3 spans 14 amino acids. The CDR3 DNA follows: TGTGCCTGTGACGGACTGGGGGAGCTCGATAAACTCATCTTC. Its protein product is CACDGLGELDKLIF.

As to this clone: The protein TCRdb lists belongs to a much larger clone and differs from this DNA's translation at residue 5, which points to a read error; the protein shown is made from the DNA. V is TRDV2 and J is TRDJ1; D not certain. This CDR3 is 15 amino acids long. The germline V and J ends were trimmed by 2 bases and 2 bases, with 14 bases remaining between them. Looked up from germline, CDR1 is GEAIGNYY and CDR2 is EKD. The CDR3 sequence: CACDNVDLKTDKLIF. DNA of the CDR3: TGTGCCTGTGACAACGTAGATCTGAAAACCGATAAACTCATCTTT.

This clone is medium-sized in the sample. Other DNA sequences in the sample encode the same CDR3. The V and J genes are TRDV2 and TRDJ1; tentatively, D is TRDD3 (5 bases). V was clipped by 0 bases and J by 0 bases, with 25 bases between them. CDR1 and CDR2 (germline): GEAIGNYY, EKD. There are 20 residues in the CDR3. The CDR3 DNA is TGTGCCTGTGACACCGTTTCATACGAGGTAGGCCGCGCCTACACCGATAAACTCATCTTT. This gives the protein CACDTVSYEVGRAYTDKLIF.

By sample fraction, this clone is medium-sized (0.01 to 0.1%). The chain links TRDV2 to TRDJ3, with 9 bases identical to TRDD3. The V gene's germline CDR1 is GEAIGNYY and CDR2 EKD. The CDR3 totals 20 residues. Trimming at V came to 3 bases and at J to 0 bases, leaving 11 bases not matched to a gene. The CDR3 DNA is TGTGCCTGTGACTTGGCACTGGGGGACGCGAGCTCCTGGGACACCCGACAGATGTTTTTC. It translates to CACDLALGDASSWDTRQMFF.

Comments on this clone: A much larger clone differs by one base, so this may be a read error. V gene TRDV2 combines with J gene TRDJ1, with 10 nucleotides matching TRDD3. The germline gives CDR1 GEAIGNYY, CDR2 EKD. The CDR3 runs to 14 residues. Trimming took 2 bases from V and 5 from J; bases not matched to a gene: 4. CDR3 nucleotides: TGTGCCTGTGACAAACTGGGGGATGCAGATAAACTCATCTTT. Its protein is CACDKLGDADKLIF.

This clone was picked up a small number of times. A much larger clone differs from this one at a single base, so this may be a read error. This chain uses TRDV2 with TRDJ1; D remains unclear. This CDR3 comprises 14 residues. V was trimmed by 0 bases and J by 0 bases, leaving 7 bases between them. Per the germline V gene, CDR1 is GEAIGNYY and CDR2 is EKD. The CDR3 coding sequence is TGTGCCTGTGACACCCTTGCCCACACCGATAAACTCATCTTT. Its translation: CACDTLAHTDKLIF.

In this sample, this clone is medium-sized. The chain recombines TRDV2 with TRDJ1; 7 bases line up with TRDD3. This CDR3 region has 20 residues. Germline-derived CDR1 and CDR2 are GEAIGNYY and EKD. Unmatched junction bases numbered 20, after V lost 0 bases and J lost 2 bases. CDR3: CACDTVDPAGGRKGTDKLIF. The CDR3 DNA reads TGTGCCTGTGACACCGTCGATCCGGCTGGGGGTCGAAAGGGGACCGATAAACTCATCTTT.

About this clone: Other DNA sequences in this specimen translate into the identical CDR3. The CDR3 DNA follows: TGTGCCTGTGACCCCCTACTGGGGGATGGCGGCACCGATAAACTCATCTTT. This encodes CACDPLLGDGGTDKLIF. The rearrangement links TRDV2 to TRDJ1; TRDD3 matches 10 bases. The CDR3 contains 17 residues. Germline values: CDR1 GEAIGNYY, CDR2 EKD. Trimming took 3 bases from V and 1 from J; bases not matched to a gene: 10.

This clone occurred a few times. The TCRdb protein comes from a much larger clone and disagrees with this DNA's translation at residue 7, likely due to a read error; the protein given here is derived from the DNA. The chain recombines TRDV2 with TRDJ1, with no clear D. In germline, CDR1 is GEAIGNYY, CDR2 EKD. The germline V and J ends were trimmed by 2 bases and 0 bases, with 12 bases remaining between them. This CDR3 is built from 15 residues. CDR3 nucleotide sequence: TGTGCCTGTGACAAATTGGAGGAATACACCGATAAACTCATCTTT. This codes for CACDKLEEYTDKLIF.

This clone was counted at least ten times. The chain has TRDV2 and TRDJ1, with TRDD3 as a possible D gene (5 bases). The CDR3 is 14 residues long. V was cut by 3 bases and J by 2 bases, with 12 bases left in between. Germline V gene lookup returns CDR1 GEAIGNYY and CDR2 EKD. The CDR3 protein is CACDSLLGTDKLIF. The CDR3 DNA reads TGTGCCTGTGACTCACTTCTGGGTACCGATAAACTCATCTTT.

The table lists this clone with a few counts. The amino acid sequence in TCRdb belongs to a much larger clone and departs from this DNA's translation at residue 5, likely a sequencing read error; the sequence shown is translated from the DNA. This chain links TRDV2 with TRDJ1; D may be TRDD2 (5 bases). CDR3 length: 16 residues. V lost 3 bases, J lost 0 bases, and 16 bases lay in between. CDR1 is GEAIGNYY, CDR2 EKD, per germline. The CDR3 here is CACDAVLLKYTDKLIF. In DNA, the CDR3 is TGTGCCTGTGACGCCGTCCTTCTCAAGTACACCGATAAACTCATCTTT.

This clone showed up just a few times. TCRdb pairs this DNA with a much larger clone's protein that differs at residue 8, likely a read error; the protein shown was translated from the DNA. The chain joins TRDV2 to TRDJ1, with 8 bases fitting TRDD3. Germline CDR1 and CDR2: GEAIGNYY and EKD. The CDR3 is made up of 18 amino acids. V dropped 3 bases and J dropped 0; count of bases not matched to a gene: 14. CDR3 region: CACDGLINGGSDTDKLIF. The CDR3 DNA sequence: TGTGCCTGTGACGGCCTAATTAATGGGGGATCGGACACCGATAAACTCATCTTT.

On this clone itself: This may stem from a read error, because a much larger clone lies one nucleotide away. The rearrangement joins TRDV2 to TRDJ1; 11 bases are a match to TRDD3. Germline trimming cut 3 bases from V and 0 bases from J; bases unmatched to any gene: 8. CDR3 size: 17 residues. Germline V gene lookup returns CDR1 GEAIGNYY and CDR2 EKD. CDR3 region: CACDCILGDTYTDKLIF. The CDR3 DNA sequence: TGTGCCTGTGACTGCATCCTGGGGGATACTTACACCGATAAACTCATCTTT.